This record looks at one TCR beta chain sequence and its context. Its antigen is not known. The entry originates in a study of blood T cells in healthy people across ages. Study-wide findings and caveats: Age advanced and TCR beta diversity per million T cells fell, roughly linearly.

In terms of origin and age, donors were healthy Caucasian individuals from Russia aged roughly 6 to 95. Roughly 10 milliliters of peripheral blood were drawn from each donor into EDTA-treated tubes. A second PCR, run for roughly 7 to 11 cycles, used a sample-barcoded 5' primer plus a J-beta primer mix. Paired-end reads containing CDR3 totaled no fewer than 2.5 million for each sample. TCRdb independently ran MiXCR on the 5' RACE reads; one entry per CDR3 protein. The sample shows approximately 850,000 distinct CDR3 sequences, 55% to 75% of them seen only once. Trimming shortened V by 3 bases and J by 2 bases, and 10 bases separated the two germline ends. Germline assignment: CDR1 SGHTA and CDR2 FQGNSA. The length of the CDR3 is 14 residues.

The chain is built from TRBV7-2 and TRBJ2-5; no clear D gene. The origin of this receptor is a man aged 30 to 45 in good health. The sample was blood. The CDR3, as DNA: TGTGCCAGCAGCTTCCGTAGCTCACAAGAGACCCAGTACTTC. Amino acid sequence: CASSFRSSQETQYF. Together with reference TRBV7-2 and TRBJ2-5, the CDR3 gives the full variable domain: GAGVSQSPSNKVTEKGKDVELRCDPISGHTALYWYRQSLGQGLEFLIYFQGNSAPDKSGLPSDRFSAERTGGSVSTLTIQRTQQEDSAVYLCASSFRSSQETQYFGPGTRLLVL.